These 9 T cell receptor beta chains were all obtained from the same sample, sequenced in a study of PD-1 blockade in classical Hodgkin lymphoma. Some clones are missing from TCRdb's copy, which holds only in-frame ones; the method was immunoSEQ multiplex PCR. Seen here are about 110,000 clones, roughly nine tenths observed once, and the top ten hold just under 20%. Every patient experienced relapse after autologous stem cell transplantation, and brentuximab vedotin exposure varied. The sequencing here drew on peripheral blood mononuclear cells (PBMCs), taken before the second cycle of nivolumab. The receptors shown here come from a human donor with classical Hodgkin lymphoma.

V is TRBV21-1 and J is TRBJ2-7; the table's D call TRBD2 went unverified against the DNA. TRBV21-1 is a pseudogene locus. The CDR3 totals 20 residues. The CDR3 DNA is TGTGCCAGCAGCAGGTTTCAGAGACTAGCGGGCCGTCGTCTCATCTACGAGCAGTACTTC. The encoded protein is CASSRFQRLAGRRLIYEQYF.

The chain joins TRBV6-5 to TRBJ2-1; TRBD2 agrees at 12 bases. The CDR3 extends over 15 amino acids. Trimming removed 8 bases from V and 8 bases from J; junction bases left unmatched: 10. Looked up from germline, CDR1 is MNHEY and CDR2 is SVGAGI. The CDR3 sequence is CASAVETSGSDEQFF. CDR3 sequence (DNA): TGTGCCAGCGCTGTTGAGACTAGCGGGAGTGATGAGCAGTTCTTC.

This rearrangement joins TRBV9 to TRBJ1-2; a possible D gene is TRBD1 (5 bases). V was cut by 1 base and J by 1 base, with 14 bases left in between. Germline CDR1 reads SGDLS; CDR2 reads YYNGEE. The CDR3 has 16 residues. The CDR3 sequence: CASSVFGGASNYGYTF. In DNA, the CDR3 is TGTGCCAGCAGCGTATTTGGAGGGGCGAGTAACTATGGCTACACCTTC.

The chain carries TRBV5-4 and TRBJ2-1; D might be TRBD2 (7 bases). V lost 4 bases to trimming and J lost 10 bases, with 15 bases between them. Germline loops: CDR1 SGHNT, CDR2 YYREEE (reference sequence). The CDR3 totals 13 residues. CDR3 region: CASSGRAGVEQFF. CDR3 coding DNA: TGTGCCAGCAGCGGGAGGGCAGGGGTCGAGCAGTTCTTC.

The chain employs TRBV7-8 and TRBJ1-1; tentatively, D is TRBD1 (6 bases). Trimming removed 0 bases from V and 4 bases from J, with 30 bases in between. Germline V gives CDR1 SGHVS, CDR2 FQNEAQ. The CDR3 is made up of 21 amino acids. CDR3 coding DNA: TGTGCCAGCAGCTTAGCGGGGGGTTACAGGGTTTCCACCCAGAGTAGCACTGAAGCTTTCTTT. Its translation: CASSLAGGYRVSTQSSTEAFF.

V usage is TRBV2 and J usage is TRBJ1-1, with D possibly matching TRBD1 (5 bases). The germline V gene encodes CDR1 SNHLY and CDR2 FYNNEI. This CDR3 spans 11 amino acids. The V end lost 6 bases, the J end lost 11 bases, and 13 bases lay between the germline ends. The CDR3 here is CASRLGVYAFF. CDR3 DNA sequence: TGTGCCAGCAGGCTGGGGGTGTATGCTTTCTTT.

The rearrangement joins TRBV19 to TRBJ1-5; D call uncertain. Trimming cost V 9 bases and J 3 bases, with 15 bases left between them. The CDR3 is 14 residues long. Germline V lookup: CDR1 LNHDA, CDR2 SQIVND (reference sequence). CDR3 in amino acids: CASSDWGNNQPQHF. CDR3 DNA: TGTGCCAGCTCCGACTGGGGAAACAATCAGCCCCAGCATTTT.

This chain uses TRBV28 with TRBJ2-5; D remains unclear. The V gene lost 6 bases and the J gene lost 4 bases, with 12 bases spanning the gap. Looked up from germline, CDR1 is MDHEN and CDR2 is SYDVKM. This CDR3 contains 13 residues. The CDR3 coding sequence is TGTGCCAGCAGGGCCCCACAGCTAGAGACCCAGTACTTC. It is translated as CASRAPQLETQYF.

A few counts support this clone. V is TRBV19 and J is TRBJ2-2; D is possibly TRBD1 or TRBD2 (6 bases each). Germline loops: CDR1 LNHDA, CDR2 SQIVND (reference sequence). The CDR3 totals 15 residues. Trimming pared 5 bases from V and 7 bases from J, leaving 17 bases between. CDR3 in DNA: TGTGCCAGTAGTCCCTCGTGGGGGGCCAGCGGGGAGCTGTTTTTT. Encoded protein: CASSPSWGASGELFF.